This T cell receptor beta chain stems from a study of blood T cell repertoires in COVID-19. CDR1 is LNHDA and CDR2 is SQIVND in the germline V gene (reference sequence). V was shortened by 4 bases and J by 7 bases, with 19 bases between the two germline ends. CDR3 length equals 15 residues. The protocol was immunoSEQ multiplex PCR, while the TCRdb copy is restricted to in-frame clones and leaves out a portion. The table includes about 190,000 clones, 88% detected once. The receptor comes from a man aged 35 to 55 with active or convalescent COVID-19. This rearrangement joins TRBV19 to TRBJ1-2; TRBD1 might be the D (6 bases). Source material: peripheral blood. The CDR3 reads CASSTPLDRWGGYTF. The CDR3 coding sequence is TGTGCCAGTAGTACCCCCCTTGACAGGTGGGGTGGCTACACCTTC.